This passage covers 32 T cell receptor beta chains from one sample sequenced in a study of PD-L1 blockade in urothelial cancer. Assay: immunoSEQ multiplex PCR; the TCRdb copy retains only in-frame clones and omits some. The top ten hold approximately 5% of the sample, which has about 72,000 clones, around 80% seen once. The input for sequencing was PBMCs, taken around atezolizumab (anti-PD-L1) treatment. These receptors originate from a man between 65 and 85 years old with urothelial cancer.

The count of this clone is one. The gene calls are TRBV6-1 and TRBJ2-7; 7 nucleotides align to TRBD1. V was clipped by 3 bases and J by 6 bases; unmatched bases: 8. This CDR3 is built from 14 residues. Germline CDR1 is MNHNS and CDR2 is SASEGT. CDR3 region: CASSEYRGASEQYF. For the CDR3, the DNA is TGTGCCAGCAGTGAGTACAGGGGTGCTTCCGAGCAGTACTTC.

The CDR3 DNA reads as TGTGCCGTCCCGGGACAGGGGGCGGGGGAGCAGTTCTTC. This codes for CAVPGQGAGEQFF. This chain connects TRBV6-6 to TRBJ2-1; 12 nucleotides agree with TRBD1. V lost 11 bases, J lost 10 bases, and 9 bases stayed unmatched. Germline assignment: CDR1 MNHNY and CDR2 SVGAGI (reference sequence). The CDR3 is 13 residues long.

The chain has TRBV19 and TRBJ2-7, with D possibly being TRBD2 (6 bases). Germline CDR1 reads LNHDA; CDR2 reads SQIVND (reference sequence). V lost 6 bases and J lost 0, with 12 bases in between. This CDR3 is built from 14 residues. In DNA form, the CDR3 reads TGTGCCAGTAGGGGCCGCGGGGACTCCTACGAGCAGTACTTC. Translation: CASRGRGDSYEQYF.

The chain uses TRBV18 and TRBJ2-3; TRBD1 agrees at 7 bases. The CDR3 runs 14 residues. V was pared by 6 bases and J by 1 base, with 4 bases of the junction left unmatched. Germline lookup yields CDR1 KGHSH and CDR2 LQKENI. CDR3 nucleotides: TGTGCCAGCTCCCCCCAGGGGGGCACAGATACGCAGTATTTT. Its protein product is CASSPQGGTDTQYF.

The chain joins TRBV7-8 to TRBJ2-7, with 8 nucleotides matching TRBD1. Germline trimming cut 1 base from V and 1 base from J; bases unmatched to any gene: 3. The CDR3 spans 15 residues. Looked up from germline, CDR1 is SGHVS and CDR2 is FQNEAQ. CDR3 DNA sequence: TGTGCCAGCAGCTTAGGGACAGGGTTGTCCTACGAGCAGTACTTC. Protein sequence: CASSLGTGLSYEQYF.

V gene TRBV19 combines with J gene TRBJ2-3; 9 bases map to TRBD1. The V and J ends lost 4 bases and 2 bases, in that order; junction bases with no gene match: 7. This CDR3 region has 16 residues. Looked up from germline, CDR1 is LNHDA and CDR2 is SQIVND (reference sequence). The CDR3 nucleotides read TGTGCCAGTAGTAGAACCGGGACAGGGATCACAGATACGCAGTATTTT. This gives the protein CASSRTGTGITDTQYF.

As DNA, the CDR3 is TGTGCCAGTAGTATAGATCGGAGGAGCGCAACTAATGAAAAACTGTTTTTT. This sequence encodes CASSIDRRSATNEKLFF. This sequence joins TRBV19 and TRBJ1-4; no reliable D call. Germline V gives CDR1 LNHDA, CDR2 SQIVND (reference sequence). The CDR3 extends over 17 amino acids. The V end lost 0 bases, the J end lost 0 bases, and 11 bases lay between the germline ends.

The chain couples TRBV5-1 to TRBJ2-1; D is ambiguous. In germline, CDR1 is SGHRS, CDR2 YFSETQ. The CDR3 has 13 residues. The V end lost 1 base, the J end lost 7 bases, and 9 bases lay between the germline ends. CDR3 sequence reads: CASSLSPRNEQFF. The CDR3 DNA reads TGCGCCAGCAGCTTGTCCCCCAGGAATGAGCAGTTCTTC.

The CDR3 DNA follows: TGTGCCATCAGTGAGGGACAGTCGGTCGGGGAGCTGTTTTTT. As protein: CAISEGQSVGELFF. The V call is TRBV10-3, the J call TRBJ2-2; D is perhaps TRBD1 (6 bases). Trimming took off 2 bases at V and 7 bases at J, with 11 bases between the two ends. CDR3 size: 14 residues. Looked up from germline, CDR1 is ENHRY and CDR2 is SYGVKD.

The chain uses TRBV7-3 and TRBJ2-3, with 8 bases lining up with TRBD2. Germline V gene data show CDR1 as SGHTA and CDR2 as FQGTGA. The J segment lost 3 bases and the V segment lost 3 bases, leaving 5 bases of the junction unmatched. The CDR3 spans 15 residues. The CDR3 nucleotides are TGTGCCAGCAGCTTTAGTAGCGGGGCTACAGATACGCAGTATTTT. Translation gives CASSFSSGATDTQYF.

This clone was picked up one time. This chain uses TRBV5-1 with TRBJ2-5; possible D gene TRBD2, 5 bases. Germline CDR1 reads SGHRS; CDR2 reads YFSETQ. The CDR3 has 15 residues. V lost 0 bases and J lost 4, with 13 bases in between. The CDR3 DNA is TGCGCCAGCAGCTTGGCCTCGGGAAATGGAGAGACCCAGTACTTC. Encoded protein: CASSLASGNGETQYF. Using reference TRBV5-1 and TRBJ2-5 for the parts outside the CDR3, the full variable domain is KAGVTQTPRYLIKTRGQQVTLSCSPISGHRSVSWYQQTPGQGLQFLFEYFSETQRNKGNFPGRFSGRQFSNSRSEMNVSTLELGDSALYLCASSLASGNGETQYFGPGTRLLVL.

The gene calls are TRBV5-1 and TRBJ2-3; D might be TRBD1 (5 bases). Germline values: CDR1 SGHRS, CDR2 YFSETQ. Trimming took 5 bases from V and 0 from J, leaving 13 bases between them. This CDR3 contains 15 residues. Here the CDR3 DNA reads TGCGCCAGCAGATCCAGGGCCTCTAGCACAGATACGCAGTATTTT. This sequence encodes CASRSRASSTDTQYF. The variable domain in full, completed from reference TRBV5-1 and TRBJ2-3, reads KAGVTQTPRYLIKTRGQQVTLSCSPISGHRSVSWYQQTPGQGLQFLFEYFSETQRNKGNFPGRFSGRQFSNSRSEMNVSTLELGDSALYLCASRSRASSTDTQYFGPGTRLTVL.

This clone has a single count. The chain employs TRBV28 and TRBJ2-2; D remains unclear. Germline V gene lookup returns CDR1 MDHEN and CDR2 SYDVKM. Trimming removed 6 bases from V and 4 bases from J, with 6 bases in between. The CDR3 spans 12 residues. Written as DNA, the CDR3 is TGTGCCAGCAGCCCTACCACCGGGGAGCTGTTTTTT. Translation: CASSPTTGELFF.

This clone was counted between two and nine times. This chain uses TRBV19 with TRBJ2-1, with TRBD2 matching over 9 bases. The germline gives CDR1 LNHDA, CDR2 SQIVND (reference sequence). The CDR3 length is 18 residues. The junction had 16 bases not matched to a gene; V was cut back by 3 bases and J by 7 bases. The CDR3 here is CASSINFRRAGGPNEQFF. CDR3 bases: TGTGCCAGTAGTATTAACTTTCGACGGGCGGGAGGGCCTAATGAGCAGTTCTTC.

The V gene is TRBV6-5, the J gene TRBJ2-1; 13 bases fit TRBD2. CDR3 size: 16 residues. The V segment lost 0 bases and the J segment 8 bases; nucleotides outside the gene matches: 4. Germline-derived CDR1 and CDR2 are MNHEY and SVGAGI. DNA of the CDR3: TGTGCCAGCAGTTACTCGCCGACTAGCGGGAGGTATGAGCAGTTCTTC. It codes for CASSYSPTSGRYEQFF.

This clone appeared a single time. This chain joins TRBV7-9 and TRBJ2-1, with 7 bases aligning to TRBD1. Germline V CDR1 and CDR2: SEHNR, FQNEAQ (reference sequence). The J segment lost 5 bases and the V segment lost 3 bases, leaving 4 bases of the junction unmatched. The CDR3 spans 14 residues. CDR3 protein: CASSLTGYDNEQFF. In nucleotides, the CDR3 is TGTGCCAGCAGCTTGACAGGGTACGACAATGAGCAGTTCTTC.

J is TRBJ2-7 and V is TRBV7-2; 7 bases fit TRBD2. From germline, CDR1 is SGHTA and CDR2 FQGNSA. The J segment lost 0 bases and the V segment lost 6 bases, leaving 5 bases of the junction unmatched. The CDR3 has 14 amino acids. This CDR3 reads CASSERGSSYEQYF. The CDR3 DNA sequence: TGTGCCAGCAGTGAGCGGGGAAGCTCCTACGAGCAGTACTTC.

The chain recombines TRBV5-4 with TRBJ2-1, with D maybe TRBD1 (5 bases). Trimming cost V 0 bases and J 10 bases, with 11 bases left between them. The germline gives CDR1 SGHNT, CDR2 YYREEE (reference sequence). This CDR3 has 13 residues. DNA for the CDR3: TGTGCCAGCAGCTTGGAGGCCCCAGGGGAGCAGTTCTTC. This codes for CASSLEAPGEQFF.

The chain recombines TRBV6-5 with TRBJ2-7; no firm D call. The CDR3 loop spans 11 amino acids. Trimming removed 3 bases from V and 4 bases from J, with 4 bases in between. The germline V gene encodes CDR1 MNHEY and CDR2 SVGAGI. The CDR3 region has the DNA TGTGCCAGCAGTTATAGATACGAGCAGTACTTC. This gives the protein CASSYRYEQYF.

The chain recombines TRBV2 with TRBJ2-3; D might be TRBD1 (6 bases). V lost 3 bases to trimming and J lost 2 bases, with 9 bases between them. The V gene's germline CDR1 is SNHLY and CDR2 FYNNEI. The length of the CDR3 is 14 residues. CDR3 nucleotides: TGTGCCAGCAGTGAGCAGGGGTCCACAGATACGCAGTATTTT. This codes for CASSEQGSTDTQYF.

The chain employs TRBV10-1 and TRBJ2-3; D gene ambiguous. Germline CDR1 WNHNN, CDR2 SYGVQD (reference sequence). The CDR3 consists of 15 residues. Trimming removed 3 bases from V and 7 bases from J, with 17 bases in between. CDR3 amino acids: CASSEVASRRHTQYF. The CDR3 nucleotides are TGCGCCAGCAGTGAAGTTGCCAGCCGGCGGCATACGCAGTATTTT.

J is TRBJ1-1 and V is TRBV29-1; tentative D call: TRBD1 (6 bases). Germline loops: CDR1 SQVTM, CDR2 ANQGSEA. The germline V and J ends were trimmed by 7 bases and 2 bases, with 8 bases remaining between them. This CDR3 region has 11 residues. The DNA for the CDR3 is TGCAGCGGGGGGCCCAACACTGAAGCTTTCTTT. This translates into CSGGPNTEAFF.

The chain employs TRBV4-1 and TRBJ2-7; 8 positions agree with TRBD2. Germline assignment: CDR1 MGHRA and CDR2 YSYEKL. The CDR3 extends over 16 amino acids. The J segment lost 0 bases and the V segment lost 3 bases, leaving 7 bases of the junction unmatched. CDR3 region: CASSQETSAASYEQYF. CDR3 nucleotide sequence: TGCGCCAGCAGCCAGGAGACTAGCGCCGCCTCCTACGAGCAGTACTTC.

The chain joins TRBV30 to TRBJ1-1; the match to TRBD1 covers 11 bases. CDR1 and CDR2 (germline): GTSNPN, SVGIG (reference sequence). V trimming: 5 bases; J trimming: 6 bases; junction bases outside the gene matches: 5. The CDR3 is 13 residues long. The CDR3 here is CAWSGQGAAEAFF. For the CDR3, the DNA is TGTGCCTGGTCTGGACAGGGGGCGGCTGAAGCTTTCTTT.

The chain joins TRBV4-2 to TRBJ2-1; tentatively, D is TRBD2 (5 bases). The V end lost 6 bases, the J end lost 14 bases, and 17 bases lay between the germline ends. Germline lookup yields CDR1 LGHNA and CDR2 YNFKEQ. The CDR3 is 12 residues long. CDR3 sequence: CASRPFEGYEFF. The CDR3 coding sequence is TGTGCCAGCAGACCCTTTGAGGGCTACGAGTTCTTC.

The J gene is TRBJ1-5, the V gene TRBV5-8; D possibly corresponds to TRBD1 (6 bases). Germline CDR1 is SGHTS and CDR2 is YDEGEE. V lost 0 bases, J lost 4 bases, and 14 bases lay in between. CDR3 length: 16 residues. CDR3 in amino acids: CASSLALGALNQPQHF. Written as DNA, the CDR3 is TGTGCCAGCAGCTTGGCGTTGGGGGCCTTGAATCAGCCCCAGCATTTT.

This rearrangement joins TRBV5-5 to TRBJ2-7; 13 bases fit TRBD2. The CDR3 loop spans 18 amino acids. Germline V CDR1 and CDR2: SGHKS, YYEKEE (reference sequence). The V gene end was trimmed by 3 bases and the J gene end by 3 bases; junction bases not matched to a gene: 12. CDR3: CASSSSLAGGPSDYEQYF. CDR3 nucleotides: TGTGCCAGCAGCTCATCACTAGCGGGAGGGCCATCCGACTACGAGCAGTACTTC. Full variable domain (outside the CDR3, taken from reference TRBV5-5 and TRBJ2-7): DAGVTQSPTHLIKTRGQQVTLRCSPISGHKSVSWYQQVLGQGPQFIFQYYEKEERGRGNFPDRFSARQFPNYSSELNVNALLLGDSALYLCASSSSLAGGPSDYEQYFGPGTRLTVT.

The chain employs TRBV7-8 and TRBJ2-3, with D hard to call. The V and J ends lost 5 bases and 2 bases respectively, with 8 bases between them. Looked up from germline, CDR1 is SGHVS and CDR2 is FQNEAQ. CDR3 size: 13 residues. The CDR3: CASSPPSTDTQYF. CDR3 DNA sequence: TGTGCCAGCAGCCCCCCCTCCACAGATACGCAGTATTTT.

The chain has TRBV5-4 and TRBJ1-5, with 8 bases lining up with TRBD1. CDR3 length equals 15 residues. The germline CDR1 and CDR2 sequences are SGHNT and YYREEE (reference sequence). The ends lost 4 bases at V and 0 bases at J; junction bases unmatched: 3. CDR3 DNA sequence: TGTGCCAGCAGCCCAGGGGGCGGTAGCAATCAGCCCCAGCATTTT. Translating gives CASSPGGGSNQPQHF.

The rearrangement links TRBV13 to TRBJ2-1; D is perhaps TRBD2 (6 bases). Germline lookup yields CDR1 PRHDT and CDR2 FYEKMQ (reference sequence). This CDR3 comprises 15 residues. V gave up 0 bases and J gave up 4 bases, with 10 bases separating them. CDR3 DNA sequence: TGTGCCAGCAGCTTAGGAGGGAGGAGGTACAATGAGCAGTTCTTC. It translates to CASSLGGRRYNEQFF.

The chain carries TRBV5-1 and TRBJ1-3; D is unresolved. The V end was cut by 0 bases, the J end by 2 bases, with 12 bases between. The germline V gene has CDR1 SGHRS and CDR2 YFSETQ. CDR3 length: 16 residues. The CDR3 sequence: CASSLESGSPGNTIYF. The CDR3 DNA reads TGCGCCAGCAGCTTGGAGAGCGGGAGTCCTGGAAACACCATATATTTT.

V is TRBV25-1 and J is TRBJ1-3; TRBD1 matches at 7 bases. The germline CDR1 and CDR2 sequences are MGHDK and SYGVNS. J gave up 1 base and V 3 bases, and 12 bases lay outside the gene matches. The CDR3 sequence is 18 residues long. In nucleotides, the CDR3 is TGTGCCAGCAGTGACGCCTATGGCAGGGGGGATTCTGGAAACACCATATATTTT. Translating gives CASSDAYGRGDSGNTIYF.